This TCR beta chain was recovered during a study of monozygotic twins with inflammatory bowel disease. TCRdb derives one entry per CDR3 protein from the 5' RACE reads, leaving out DNA. This sample's table reports 200,000 to 250,000 distinct CDR3 sequences. The CDR3 spans 12 residues. Sequencing was done on a sample of blood. The chain is built from TRBV12-3 or TRBV12-4 and TRBJ1-2; there is no DNA to check the TCRdb D call of TRBD1. The receptor's source is a human donor with ulcerative colitis or Crohn's disease, or a healthy co-twin of an affected twin (not recorded which). CDR3: CASSTTGYGYTF.